These 10 T cell receptor beta chains were all obtained from the same sample, sequenced in a study of vaccination effects on CD4 cells after COVID-19. With the ViraFEST assay, the study expanded antigen-specific CD4+ T cells using viral peptide pools, then sequenced them. At the end of roughly 9 days of culture, CD4+ T cells were isolated. Nucleocapsid antibodies stayed negative before and after vaccination, showing no earlier SARS-CoV-2 infection. These receptors' antigens are unknown. Measured with immunoSEQ multiplex PCR; TCRdb has only the in-frame clones, and not every one. The sample has over 60,000 clones, 70% to 80% seen once; the top ten hold around 2.8%. The specimen comprised CD4+ T cells from PBMCs cultured with HCoV-NL63 spike peptides, sampled before COVID-19 vaccination. The receptor source for this set is a human donor who received a COVID-19 vaccine.

The chain uses TRBV6-5 and TRBJ2-7, with D perhaps matching TRBD2 (5 bases). Germline lookup yields CDR1 MNHEY and CDR2 SVGAGI. There are 15 residues in the CDR3. Deletions cut 0 bases from V and 2 bases from J, with 11 bases between. The CDR3 nucleotides are TGTGCCAGCAGTTACTCAGGAGGAGGAACCTACGAGCAGTACGTC. Amino acids: CASSYSGGGTYEQYV.

The V call is TRBV7-6, the J call TRBJ1-2; a possible D gene is TRBD1 (5 bases). The V gene lost 4 bases and the J gene lost 0 bases, with 12 bases spanning the gap. This CDR3 is built from 15 residues. The germline V gene has CDR1 SGHVS and CDR2 FNYEAQ. The CDR3: CASSSQGSPNYGYTF. Written as DNA, the CDR3 is TGTGCCAGCAGCTCTCAGGGATCCCCTAACTATGGCTACACCTTC.

The J gene is TRBJ1-3, the V gene TRBV18; possible D gene TRBD1, 6 bases. Between the trimmed V and J ends, which lost 2 bases and 4 bases, there was a span of 12 bases. Germline loops: CDR1 KGHSH, CDR2 LQKENI. The CDR3 sequence is 15 residues long. The CDR3 loop is CASSPVQGGGNTIYF. DNA of the CDR3: TGTGCCAGCTCACCAGTACAGGGTGGCGGAAACACCATATATTTT.

The chain carries TRBV28 and TRBJ2-3, with D uncertain. The CDR3 has 14 amino acids. Trimming stripped 5 bases from V and 1 base from J, with 10 bases between. Germline CDR1 is MDHEN and CDR2 is SYDVKM. Written as DNA, the CDR3 is TGTGCCAGCAGTCCCGCCGGACGCACAGATACGCAGTATTTT. Amino acid sequence: CASSPAGRTDTQYF. The full variable domain, with the rest looked up from reference TRBV28 and TRBJ2-3, is DVKVTQSSRYLVKRTGEKVFLECVQDMDHENMFWYRQDPGLGLRLIYFSYDVKMKEKGDIPEGYSVSREKKERFSLILESASTNQTSMYLCASSPAGRTDTQYFGPGTRLTVL.

This sequence joins TRBV5-1 and TRBJ2-2, with D unclear. CDR1 SGHRS and CDR2 YFSETQ come from the germline V gene. V dropped 3 bases and J dropped 1 base, with 7 bases sitting between them. The CDR3 totals 14 residues. The CDR3 nucleotides read TGCGCCAGCAGCTCGACGGTGAACACCGGGGAGCTGTTTTTT. Its translation is CASSSTVNTGELFF. The full variable domain, completed using reference TRBV5-1 and TRBJ2-2, is KAGVTQTPRYLIKTRGQQVTLSCSPISGHRSVSWYQQTPGQGLQFLFEYFSETQRNKGNFPGRFSGRQFSNSRSEMNVSTLELGDSALYLCASSSTVNTGELFFGEGSRLTVL.

The chain links TRBV19 to TRBJ1-2, with 7 bases fitting TRBD1. The CDR3 is made up of 19 amino acids. Germline V gene lookup returns CDR1 LNHDA and CDR2 SQIVND (reference sequence). V gave up 5 bases and J gave up 4 bases; unmatched junction bases: 22. The DNA for the CDR3 is TGTGCCAGTAGTCCCCGAGAAGGGGGCGTATCAGAGAGCGGCTATGGCTACACCTTC. Its translation is CASSPREGGVSESGYGYTF. The full variable domain, in which reference TRBV19 and TRBJ1-2 provide the parts outside the CDR3, is DGGITQSPKYLFRKEGQNVTLSCEQNLNHDAMYWYRQDPGQGLRLIYYSQIVNDFQKGDIAEGYSVSREKKESFPLTVTSAQKNPTAFYLCASSPREGGVSESGYGYTFGSGTRLTVV.

The chain recombines TRBV18 with TRBJ2-7, with 8 positions matching TRBD1. The CDR3 loop spans 13 amino acids. Trimming removed 2 bases from V and 6 bases from J; junction bases left unmatched: 3. Per germline, CDR1 KGHSH and CDR2 LQKENI. The CDR3 DNA sequence: TGTGCCAGCTCACCAGACAGGGGTTCCGAGCAGTACGTC. Amino acid sequence: CASSPDRGSEQYV.

This chain joins TRBV11-2 and TRBJ2-4; TRBD1 agrees at 9 bases. Germline V gives CDR1 SGHAT, CDR2 FQNNGV. The CDR3 spans 16 residues. V shed 4 bases, J shed 8 bases, and the junction held 12 bases outside the gene matches. Here the CDR3 DNA reads TGTGCCAGCAGCTCCAATATTGGGGACAGGGCGGACATTCAGTACTTC. Amino acids: CASSSNIGDRADIQYF.

This rearrangement joins TRBV19 to TRBJ2-2; D may be TRBD1 or TRBD2 (7 bases each). The V and J ends lost 7 bases and 4 bases respectively, with 19 bases between them. The length of the CDR3 is 16 residues. Germline V gives CDR1 LNHDA, CDR2 SQIVND (reference sequence). CDR3 amino acids: CASTPIRGGSTGELFF. DNA of the CDR3: TGTGCCAGTACTCCAATCAGGGGGGGGTCCACCGGGGAGCTGTTTTTT.

The chain is built from TRBV7-3 and TRBJ2-1; D not resolved. The CDR3 consists of 15 residues. Germline V gives CDR1 SGHTA, CDR2 FQGTGA. V was cut by 5 bases and J by 0 bases, with 11 bases left in between. The CDR3 is CASSRTASSYNEQFF. CDR3 DNA sequence: TGTGCCAGCAGCAGGACCGCGAGCTCCTACAATGAGCAGTTCTTC.